Included here is one TCR beta chain sequence, with context. The target antigen is unknown. This specimen belongs to a study of T cell responses to AZD1222 COVID-19 vaccine. Study results and limitations: Donors were largely white British and mainly female; clonal diversity was possibly underestimated. Repertoire sampling happened only post peak T cell response. Dominant CD4 TCR responses targeted spike regions 160-218 and 743-854.

The method was immunoSEQ multiplex PCR; TCRdb's version includes in-frame clones alone and lacks a portion of them. The sample carries over 100,000 clones, roughly 90% recorded once. This CDR3 spans 13 amino acids. Germline loops: CDR1 MNHEY, CDR2 SVGEGT. Trimming cost V 4 bases and J 4 bases, with 11 bases left between them. This material consisted of peripheral blood, taken on day 0 of AZD1222 vaccination. The clonotype originates from an adult in good health. The chain combines TRBV6-2 or TRBV6-3 with TRBJ2-7; D possibly corresponds to TRBD1 (5 bases). The chain's CDR3 is CASSSLQGYEQYF. CDR3 nucleotide sequence: TGTGCCAGCAGTTCACTGCAGGGATACGAGCAGTACTTC.